Below, 10 T cell receptor beta chains from the same sample are listed, as sequenced in a study of cytomegalovirus exposure and HLA in healthy donors. The PCR contained 60 Vbeta and 13 Jbeta primers. Clones were sequenced by immunoSEQ multiplex PCR, and TCRdb holds only the in-frame ones, with some missing. The repertoire holds about 120,000 clones, with 74% as singletons. The specimen was PBMCs. Receptors were obtained from a human donor in good health.

This clone turned up a few times. The chain carries TRBV6-4 and TRBJ1-5; 8 bases map to TRBD1. Germline V lookup: CDR1 MRHNA, CDR2 SNTAGT. The CDR3 covers 17 residues. The V and J ends lost 2 bases and 4 bases, in that order; junction bases with no gene match: 10. In DNA, the CDR3 is TGTGCCAGCAGTGACGAGTTTAGGACAGGGATTAATCAGCCCCAGCATTTT. As protein: CASSDEFRTGINQPQHF.

The chain couples TRBV30 to TRBJ1-6, with D perhaps matching TRBD1 (6 bases). The germline CDR1 and CDR2 sequences are GTSNPN and SVGIG (reference sequence). Trimming cost V 2 bases and J 7 bases, with 9 bases left between them. CDR3 length equals 13 residues. DNA of the CDR3: TGTGCCTGGAGTTCGGGGGGCAATTCACCCCTCCACTTT. This gives the protein CAWSSGGNSPLHF.

The J gene is TRBJ1-4, the V gene TRBV18, with D possibly being TRBD1 (6 bases). The CDR3 runs 14 residues. Germline V gives CDR1 KGHSH, CDR2 LQKENI. Trimming pared 4 bases from V and 8 bases from J, leaving 14 bases between. The CDR3 sequence is CASSLQLTGEKLFF. CDR3 in DNA: TGTGCCAGCTCACTACAGCTAACAGGGGAAAAACTGTTTTTT.

This chain links TRBV25-1 with TRBJ2-7, with 10 bases aligning to TRBD2. There are 15 residues in the CDR3. Germline values: CDR1 MGHDK, CDR2 SYGVNS. V gave up 1 base and J gave up 4 bases; unmatched junction bases: 4. The CDR3 sequence: CASSEFGLAAYEQYF. For the CDR3, the DNA is TGTGCCAGCAGTGAATTCGGACTAGCGGCATACGAGCAGTACTTC.

This clone was seen a single time. This chain links TRBV7-9 with TRBJ2-6; D might be TRBD2 (5 bases). The CDR3 runs to 19 residues. V lost 0 bases and J 2 bases, leaving 17 bases between the germline ends. Germline CDR1 is SEHNR and CDR2 is FQNEAQ (reference sequence). CDR3 protein: CASSLAERRRYPGANVLTF. The CDR3, as DNA: TGTGCCAGCAGCTTAGCAGAGAGGAGGAGGTACCCTGGGGCCAACGTCCTGACTTTC. The full variable domain, completed using reference TRBV7-9 and TRBJ2-6, is DTGVSQNPRHKITKRGQNVTFRCDPISEHNRLYWYRQTLGQGPEFLTYFQNEAQLEKSRLLSDRFSAERPKGSFSTLEIQRTEQGDSAMYLCASSLAERRRYPGANVLTFGAGSRLTVL.

This clone was found a few times. V and J are TRBV9 and TRBJ1-3; 8 nucleotides match TRBD1. V dropped 0 bases and J dropped 2; count of bases not matched to a gene: 7. Germline values: CDR1 SGDLS, CDR2 YYNGEE. The CDR3 has 17 amino acids. CDR3 protein: CASSVGITGGTGNTIYF. CDR3 DNA sequence: TGTGCCAGCAGCGTAGGTATTACAGGGGGAACTGGAAACACCATATATTTT.

The chain recombines TRBV6-1 with TRBJ2-5; D perhaps matches TRBD2 (6 bases). The end of the DNA aligns better with TRBJ2-7, so the J call may be wrong. The CDR3 has 13 residues. Germline CDR1 is MNHNS and CDR2 is SASEGT. CDR3 sequence: CASGGSGVYEQYF. DNA for the CDR3: TGTGCCAGCGGGGGGTCGGGAGTCTACGAGCAGTACTTC.

The genes are TRBV2 and TRBJ1-1; D may be TRBD1 (6 bases). The CDR3 has 13 residues. Germline loops: CDR1 SNHLY, CDR2 FYNNEI. The V end was cut by 7 bases, the J end by 5 bases, with 14 bases between. In DNA, the CDR3 is TGTGCCAGCAAGATAGGGGGAAGTACTGAAGCTTTCTTT. Amino acid sequence: CASKIGGSTEAFF.

There are a few counts of this clone. This chain connects TRBV6-6 to TRBJ2-7; 7 bases match TRBD1. With 5 bases clipped from V and 4 bases from J, the junction kept 11 bases outside the gene matches. The CDR3 runs to 15 residues. Germline values: CDR1 MNHNY, CDR2 SVGAGI (reference sequence). The CDR3 loop is CASSRQGTENYEQYF. In nucleotides, the CDR3 is TGTGCCAGCAGTCGACAGGGCACCGAAAATTACGAGCAGTACTTC.

The J gene is TRBJ1-2, the V gene TRBV5-1, with D unclear. This CDR3 contains 13 residues. V gave up 4 bases and J gave up 6 bases, with 13 bases separating them. CDR1 is SGHRS and CDR2 is YFSETQ in the germline V gene. CDR3 in amino acids: CASSARGLDGYTF. CDR3 nucleotides: TGCGCCAGCAGCGCGCGGGGTCTGGATGGCTACACCTTC.